This T cell receptor beta chain was captured by sequencing in a study of human T cells and chemical hapten exposure. Study information: The study lasted roughly 26 weeks, and patients were dosed weekly with diphenylcyclopropenone on the scalp throughout. Patch tests put 0.01% DPC on the upper back, read at 6 days.

Via MiXCR, TCRdb re-called the RACE reads, giving one row per CDR3 protein. The sample contains 65,000 to 95,000 distinct CDR3 sequences, about 6.6% of which appear only once. Study results and caveats: With alopecia, donors may have immune responses unlike healthy people's.

The time point: patch test 2, 6 weeks after DPC sensitization. Sample treatment: therapeutic diphenylcyclopropenone sensitization with weekly scalp DPC. Staff drew blood before applying each patch test. This clonotype has a handful of counts. The target antigen is unknown. This sequence was found in a woman in her 30s with alopecia areata. Some clones in this sample may be carry-over from other donors' samples. The specimen was whole blood, collected in connection with sensitization to the hapten diphenylcyclopropenone (DPC).

The CDR3 reads CASSLVGAGGPNTEAFF. The CDR3 DNA reads TGTGCCAGCAGCTTGGTTGGGGCAGGGGGTCCGAACACTGAAGCTTTCTTT. This chain joins TRBV5-5 and TRBJ1-1; 7 positions match TRBD1. The CDR3 totals 17 residues. In germline, CDR1 is SGHKS, CDR2 YYEKEE (reference sequence). V trimming: 0 bases; J trimming: 1 base; junction bases outside the gene matches: 9.